These T cell receptor beta chains were read from a single sample in a study of T cell responses to AZD1222 COVID-19 vaccine. The protocol was immunoSEQ multiplex PCR, while the TCRdb copy is restricted to in-frame clones and leaves out a portion. The sample has about 110,000 clones, roughly 91% seen once. The sample here was peripheral blood, taken on day 0 of AZD1222 vaccination. These receptor sequences come from an adult in good health. CDR3s include the opening cysteine and the closing phenylalanine or tryptophan. D genes are given only for firm matches. Where a row states a size, it is once, few, many or the class of an expanded clone; other rows omit it.

size	V	D	J	CDR3	DNA
-	TRBV5-1	TRBD1	TRBJ1-4	CASSTTGKNEKLFF	TGCGCCAGCAGCACGACAGGGAAAAATGAAAAACTGTTTTTT
few	TRBV4-2	-	TRBJ1-6	CASSQEEGRRYSPLHF	TGTGCCAGCAGCCAAGAAGAGGGCCGGAGATATTCACCCCTCCACTTT
-	TRBV6-5	-	TRBJ2-7	CASKLGQLSSYEQYF	TGTGCCAGTAAGCTGGGGCAGTTGAGCTCCTACGAGCAGTACTTC
-	TRBV27	TRBD1	TRBJ1-2	CASSEITGGIGYTF	TGTGCCAGCAGCGAGATTACAGGGGGAATTGGCTACACCTTC
-	TRBV10-2	-	TRBJ1-3	CASSERSSGNTIYF	TGCGCCAGCAGTGAGAGGTCCTCTGGAAACACCATATATTTT
-	TRBV7-9	TRBD2	TRBJ2-7	CASSLVAGGPTSYEQYF	TGTGCCAGCAGCTTAGTAGCGGGGGGACCGACCTCCTACGAGCAGTACTTC
once	TRBV3-1/TRBV3-2	-	TRBJ2-7	CASSQGYRPYEQYF	TGTGCCAGCAGCCAAGGTTACAGACCCTACGAGCAGTACTTC
-	TRBV7-9	-	TRBJ2-3	CASSRDITSTDTQYF	TGTGCCAGCAGCCGTGACATCACCAGCACAGATACGCAGTATTTT
-	TRBV6-1	-	TRBJ1-1	CASILGFATEAFF	TGTGCCAGCATTCTAGGGTTTGCCACTGAAGCTTTCTTT
-	TRBV30	-	TRBJ2-1	CAWSRGGRTYNEQFF	TGTGCCTGGAGTAGGGGGGGTAGGACCTACAATGAGCAGTTCTTC
-	TRBV5-1	TRBD1	TRBJ1-1	CASSSAVLTGVGTEAFF	TGCGCCAGCAGCTCTGCCGTCTTGACAGGGGTAGGCACTGAAGCTTTCTTT
-	TRBV11-2	-	TRBJ1-2	CASSSIRTPYGYTF	TGTGCCAGCAGCTCGATTAGGACGCCTTATGGCTACACCTTC
-	TRBV18	-	TRBJ2-5	CASSPRGGTIETQYF	TGTGCCAGCTCACCACGAGGTGGCACAATTGAGACCCAGTACTTC
-	TRBV5-1	-	TRBJ2-3	CASSSGGGNTQYF	TGCGCCAGCTCCTCAGGGGGGGGGAATACGCAGTATTTT
-	TRBV7-8	-	TRBJ2-1	CASSLAPQGFGGTGEQFF	TGTGCCAGCAGCTTAGCGCCCCAGGGTTTCGGGGGAACTGGTGAGCAGTTCTTC
once	TRBV5-1	TRBD1	TRBJ1-2	CASSPGQGTGYGYTF	TGCGCCAGCAGCCCCGGACAGGGGACGGGGTATGGCTACACCTTC
-	TRBV29-1	-	TRBJ2-5	CSVGGEETQYF	TGCAGCGTTGGCGGGGAAGAGACCCAGTACTTC